The 19 T cell receptor beta chains in this list originate from one sample, sequenced in a study of regulatory T cells in long-lasting Graves disease. Time point specified: persistent/refractory GD, antithyroid drugs over 5 years with positive TRAb. PBMC-extracted RNA yielded the TCR library. Through Arm-PCR of CDR3 regions and iRepertoire HTBI primers, TCR beta libraries were built. Each CDR3 protein is one row after TCRdb ran MiXCR on the multiplex PCR reads. The table records 350,000 to 500,000 distinct CDR3 sequences, roughly 21% of them present only once. The source material was peripheral blood mononuclear cells (PBMCs), sampled when the disease was refractory, from a patient treated with antithyroid drugs. The receptor set was obtained from a female donor with Graves disease.

This clonotype has a count of ten or more. The gene calls are TRBV20-1 and TRBJ2-7, with D possibly matching TRBD1 (5 bases). Germline CDR1 and CDR2: DFQATT and SNEGSKA (reference sequence). The length of the CDR3 is 12 residues. Trimming pared 4 bases from V and 4 bases from J, leaving 11 bases between. CDR3 residues: CSANTGFYEQYF. The CDR3 DNA follows: TGCAGTGCTAACACAGGTTTTTACGAGCAGTACTTC.

This clonotype appeared many times. V is TRBV7-9 and J is TRBJ2-5; TRBD1 might be the D (6 bases). Trimming took off 5 bases at V and 2 bases at J, with 18 bases between the two ends. Looked up from germline, CDR1 is SEHNR and CDR2 is FQNEAQ (reference sequence). CDR3 length: 16 residues. The CDR3, as DNA: TGTGCCAGCAGCCGGGACATAGGACGAGTGCAAGAGACCCAGTACTTC. It encodes CASSRDIGRVQETQYF.

V usage is TRBV6-5 and J usage is TRBJ2-7, with D hard to call. Trimming shortened V by 2 bases and J by 3 bases, and 11 bases separated the two germline ends. The CDR3 has 14 amino acids. CDR1 is MNHEY and CDR2 is SVGAGI in the germline V gene. CDR3 DNA sequence: TGTGCCAGCAGTTACGACCCCGCCTTCTACGAGCAGTACTTC. Translating it yields CASSYDPAFYEQYF.

This clonotype was counted ten times or more. The rearrangement links TRBV10-2 to TRBJ2-7, with a possible D match to TRBD2 (5 bases). V was trimmed by 8 bases and J by 0 bases, leaving 11 bases between them. The CDR3 consists of 13 residues. Germline V gives CDR1 WSHSY, CDR2 SAAADI. In DNA form, the CDR3 reads TGCGCCAGCGAGGGCGAGTCCTCCTACGAGCAGTACTTC. Its translation: CASEGESSYEQYF.

This clonotype was seen a few times. The chain is built from TRBV20-1 and TRBJ2-5, with 8 bases fitting TRBD1. V lost 0 bases and J lost 6; bases outside the gene matches: 12. Germline CDR1 is DFQATT and CDR2 is SNEGSKA (reference sequence). This CDR3 region has 16 residues. CDR3 sequence (DNA): TGCAGTGCTAGAGATCTTTACGGACAGGGTGTCCAGACCCAGTACTTC. It yields the protein CSARDLYGQGVQTQYF.

Ten or more counts support this clonotype. The chain carries TRBV28 and TRBJ1-5; D unclear. The CDR3 totals 11 residues. CDR1 and CDR2 (germline): MDHEN, SYDVKM. Trimming stripped 3 bases from V and 8 bases from J, with 5 bases between. CDR3 loop: CASSFTEPQHF. The CDR3 coding sequence is TGTGCCAGCAGTTTTACGGAGCCCCAGCATTTT.

Turning to this clonotype: A much larger clone sits a single nucleotide away, making a read error possible. The CDR3 sequence is CACKTTIEAFF. The CDR3 DNA is TGTGCCTGTAAGACAACCATTGAAGCTTTCTTT. The V gene is TRBV30, the J gene TRBJ1-1; the D is unclear. The length of the CDR3 is 11 residues. Deletions cut 6 bases from V and 7 bases from J, with 12 bases between. In germline, CDR1 is GTSNPN, CDR2 SVGIG (reference sequence).

As regards this clonotype: A much bigger clone sits one base away, suggesting this may be a read error. As DNA, the CDR3 is TGTGCCAGCAGTGACCCCTCCTACTTGGAGGGCAATTCACTCCTTCACTTT. It yields the protein CASSDPSYLEGNSLLHF. The rearrangement joins TRBV6-1 to TRBJ1-6; no firm D call. CDR3 size: 17 residues. The V gene's germline CDR1 is MNHNS and CDR2 SASEGT. Trimming shortened V by 3 bases and J by 19 bases, and 31 bases separated the two germline ends.

The sample holds a few counts of this clonotype. The genes are TRBV28 and TRBJ1-2; D may be TRBD1 (6 bases). CDR1 is MDHEN, CDR2 SYDVKM, per germline. V gave up 3 bases and J gave up 6 bases, with 17 bases separating them. The CDR3 has 15 amino acids. The CDR3 sequence: CASSFMDGGLHGYTF. In nucleotides, the CDR3 is TGTGCCAGCAGTTTTATGGACGGGGGGCTTCATGGCTACACCTTC.

This clonotype was observed a few times. The genes are TRBV27 and TRBJ1-6; the D is unclear. Germline V gene sequence: CDR1 MNHEY, CDR2 SMNVEV (reference sequence). The V gene lost 0 bases and the J gene lost 9 bases, with 12 bases spanning the gap. This CDR3 is 15 amino acids long. As DNA, the CDR3 is TGTGCCAGCAGTTTATCGAACACTATAGGTTCACCCCTCCACTTT. Protein: CASSLSNTIGSPLHF.

With respect to this clonotype: Its ends do not fully match the called genes, so a read error is possible. The chain couples TRBV5-1 to TRBJ2-2; TRBD2 is a possible D gene (6 bases). This CDR3 comprises 17 residues. Germline assignment: CDR1 SGHRS and CDR2 YFSETQ. CDR3 DNA: TGTGCCAGCAGCACTGACCTAGAACGGGAGTTCACCGGGGAGCTGTTTTTT. This codes for CASSTDLEREFTGELFF.

In this sample, this clonotype turned up many times. The J gene is TRBJ2-5, the V gene TRBV7-8; D unresolved. The CDR3 sequence is 14 residues long. In germline, CDR1 is SGHVS, CDR2 FQNEAQ. Between the trimmed V and J ends, which lost 4 bases and 5 bases, there was a span of 14 bases. The CDR3 reads CASSSGRARETQYF. In DNA form, the CDR3 reads TGTGCCAGCAGCTCCGGACGGGCCCGGGAGACCCAGTACTTC.

Ten or more counts support this clonotype. This sequence joins TRBV2 and TRBJ1-6, with D hard to call. Germline values: CDR1 SNHLY, CDR2 FYNNEI. The CDR3 length is 15 residues. The germline V and J ends were trimmed by 8 bases and 11 bases, with 22 bases remaining between them. The CDR3 DNA reads TGTGCCAGCTCTCGTGTTGCGGGTAACTCGGCACCCCTCCACTTT. It encodes CASSRVAGNSAPLHF.

This clonotype was observed at least ten times. The V and J genes are TRBV7-8 and TRBJ2-5; D is uncertain. V was pared by 3 bases and J by 3 bases, with 8 bases between. The CDR3 is made up of 13 amino acids. The V gene's germline CDR1 is SGHVS and CDR2 FQNEAQ. The CDR3 nucleotides read TGTGCCAGCAGCTTTGGCAGGAAAGAGACCCAGTACTTC. Encoded protein: CASSFGRKETQYF.

This clonotype was counted at least ten times. The chain uses TRBV6-5 and TRBJ2-7, with 8 bases identical to TRBD1. CDR1 is MNHEY and CDR2 is SVGAGI in the germline V gene. The CDR3 consists of 15 residues. Trimming at V came to 4 bases and at J to 2 bases, leaving 7 bases not matched to a gene. CDR3 region: CASSSSGQGPYEQYF. The CDR3 DNA follows: TGTGCCAGCAGTTCCTCCGGACAGGGACCCTACGAGCAGTACTTC.

This clonotype was seen ten or more times. This sequence joins TRBV19 and TRBJ1-1; 7 nucleotides match TRBD1. With V trimmed by 8 bases and J by 4 bases, 10 bases remained unmatched. CDR3 length: 14 residues. CDR1 and CDR2 (germline): LNHDA, SQIVND (reference sequence). The CDR3 here is CASRLRGDSTEAFF. The CDR3 region has the DNA TGTGCCAGTCGGCTCCGCGGGGACAGCACTGAAGCTTTCTTT.

This rearrangement joins TRBV18 to TRBJ1-2, with D possibly TRBD1 on 6 matching bases. V was trimmed by 6 bases and J by 7 bases, leaving 21 bases between them. This CDR3 spans 15 amino acids. The germline V gene has CDR1 KGHSH and CDR2 LQKENI. This CDR3 is CASSSPGERVLGYTF. In DNA, the CDR3 is TGTGCCAGCTCTTCACCAGGGGAACGGGTCCTTGGCTACACCTTC.

This clonotype was counted between two and nine times. The chain carries TRBV4-1 and TRBJ1-5; D possibly corresponds to TRBD1 (5 bases). The V end was cut by 0 bases, the J end by 7 bases, with 16 bases between. CDR1 and CDR2 (germline): MGHRA, YSYEKL. CDR3 length: 16 residues. DNA for the CDR3: TGCGCCAGCAGCCAAGATGGGAAAGGGGTCGGGCAGCCCCAGCATTTT. This sequence encodes CASSQDGKGVGQPQHF.

A single count supports this clonotype. V usage is TRBV5-4 and J usage is TRBJ2-2; D gene uncertain. Germline CDR1 is SGHNT and CDR2 is YYREEE (reference sequence). V was trimmed by 3 bases and J by 4 bases, leaving 13 bases between them. The CDR3 sequence is 15 residues long. The CDR3 region is CASSYGRSGTGELFF. The CDR3 coding sequence is TGTGCCAGCAGCTACGGACGGTCGGGCACCGGGGAGCTGTTTTTT.